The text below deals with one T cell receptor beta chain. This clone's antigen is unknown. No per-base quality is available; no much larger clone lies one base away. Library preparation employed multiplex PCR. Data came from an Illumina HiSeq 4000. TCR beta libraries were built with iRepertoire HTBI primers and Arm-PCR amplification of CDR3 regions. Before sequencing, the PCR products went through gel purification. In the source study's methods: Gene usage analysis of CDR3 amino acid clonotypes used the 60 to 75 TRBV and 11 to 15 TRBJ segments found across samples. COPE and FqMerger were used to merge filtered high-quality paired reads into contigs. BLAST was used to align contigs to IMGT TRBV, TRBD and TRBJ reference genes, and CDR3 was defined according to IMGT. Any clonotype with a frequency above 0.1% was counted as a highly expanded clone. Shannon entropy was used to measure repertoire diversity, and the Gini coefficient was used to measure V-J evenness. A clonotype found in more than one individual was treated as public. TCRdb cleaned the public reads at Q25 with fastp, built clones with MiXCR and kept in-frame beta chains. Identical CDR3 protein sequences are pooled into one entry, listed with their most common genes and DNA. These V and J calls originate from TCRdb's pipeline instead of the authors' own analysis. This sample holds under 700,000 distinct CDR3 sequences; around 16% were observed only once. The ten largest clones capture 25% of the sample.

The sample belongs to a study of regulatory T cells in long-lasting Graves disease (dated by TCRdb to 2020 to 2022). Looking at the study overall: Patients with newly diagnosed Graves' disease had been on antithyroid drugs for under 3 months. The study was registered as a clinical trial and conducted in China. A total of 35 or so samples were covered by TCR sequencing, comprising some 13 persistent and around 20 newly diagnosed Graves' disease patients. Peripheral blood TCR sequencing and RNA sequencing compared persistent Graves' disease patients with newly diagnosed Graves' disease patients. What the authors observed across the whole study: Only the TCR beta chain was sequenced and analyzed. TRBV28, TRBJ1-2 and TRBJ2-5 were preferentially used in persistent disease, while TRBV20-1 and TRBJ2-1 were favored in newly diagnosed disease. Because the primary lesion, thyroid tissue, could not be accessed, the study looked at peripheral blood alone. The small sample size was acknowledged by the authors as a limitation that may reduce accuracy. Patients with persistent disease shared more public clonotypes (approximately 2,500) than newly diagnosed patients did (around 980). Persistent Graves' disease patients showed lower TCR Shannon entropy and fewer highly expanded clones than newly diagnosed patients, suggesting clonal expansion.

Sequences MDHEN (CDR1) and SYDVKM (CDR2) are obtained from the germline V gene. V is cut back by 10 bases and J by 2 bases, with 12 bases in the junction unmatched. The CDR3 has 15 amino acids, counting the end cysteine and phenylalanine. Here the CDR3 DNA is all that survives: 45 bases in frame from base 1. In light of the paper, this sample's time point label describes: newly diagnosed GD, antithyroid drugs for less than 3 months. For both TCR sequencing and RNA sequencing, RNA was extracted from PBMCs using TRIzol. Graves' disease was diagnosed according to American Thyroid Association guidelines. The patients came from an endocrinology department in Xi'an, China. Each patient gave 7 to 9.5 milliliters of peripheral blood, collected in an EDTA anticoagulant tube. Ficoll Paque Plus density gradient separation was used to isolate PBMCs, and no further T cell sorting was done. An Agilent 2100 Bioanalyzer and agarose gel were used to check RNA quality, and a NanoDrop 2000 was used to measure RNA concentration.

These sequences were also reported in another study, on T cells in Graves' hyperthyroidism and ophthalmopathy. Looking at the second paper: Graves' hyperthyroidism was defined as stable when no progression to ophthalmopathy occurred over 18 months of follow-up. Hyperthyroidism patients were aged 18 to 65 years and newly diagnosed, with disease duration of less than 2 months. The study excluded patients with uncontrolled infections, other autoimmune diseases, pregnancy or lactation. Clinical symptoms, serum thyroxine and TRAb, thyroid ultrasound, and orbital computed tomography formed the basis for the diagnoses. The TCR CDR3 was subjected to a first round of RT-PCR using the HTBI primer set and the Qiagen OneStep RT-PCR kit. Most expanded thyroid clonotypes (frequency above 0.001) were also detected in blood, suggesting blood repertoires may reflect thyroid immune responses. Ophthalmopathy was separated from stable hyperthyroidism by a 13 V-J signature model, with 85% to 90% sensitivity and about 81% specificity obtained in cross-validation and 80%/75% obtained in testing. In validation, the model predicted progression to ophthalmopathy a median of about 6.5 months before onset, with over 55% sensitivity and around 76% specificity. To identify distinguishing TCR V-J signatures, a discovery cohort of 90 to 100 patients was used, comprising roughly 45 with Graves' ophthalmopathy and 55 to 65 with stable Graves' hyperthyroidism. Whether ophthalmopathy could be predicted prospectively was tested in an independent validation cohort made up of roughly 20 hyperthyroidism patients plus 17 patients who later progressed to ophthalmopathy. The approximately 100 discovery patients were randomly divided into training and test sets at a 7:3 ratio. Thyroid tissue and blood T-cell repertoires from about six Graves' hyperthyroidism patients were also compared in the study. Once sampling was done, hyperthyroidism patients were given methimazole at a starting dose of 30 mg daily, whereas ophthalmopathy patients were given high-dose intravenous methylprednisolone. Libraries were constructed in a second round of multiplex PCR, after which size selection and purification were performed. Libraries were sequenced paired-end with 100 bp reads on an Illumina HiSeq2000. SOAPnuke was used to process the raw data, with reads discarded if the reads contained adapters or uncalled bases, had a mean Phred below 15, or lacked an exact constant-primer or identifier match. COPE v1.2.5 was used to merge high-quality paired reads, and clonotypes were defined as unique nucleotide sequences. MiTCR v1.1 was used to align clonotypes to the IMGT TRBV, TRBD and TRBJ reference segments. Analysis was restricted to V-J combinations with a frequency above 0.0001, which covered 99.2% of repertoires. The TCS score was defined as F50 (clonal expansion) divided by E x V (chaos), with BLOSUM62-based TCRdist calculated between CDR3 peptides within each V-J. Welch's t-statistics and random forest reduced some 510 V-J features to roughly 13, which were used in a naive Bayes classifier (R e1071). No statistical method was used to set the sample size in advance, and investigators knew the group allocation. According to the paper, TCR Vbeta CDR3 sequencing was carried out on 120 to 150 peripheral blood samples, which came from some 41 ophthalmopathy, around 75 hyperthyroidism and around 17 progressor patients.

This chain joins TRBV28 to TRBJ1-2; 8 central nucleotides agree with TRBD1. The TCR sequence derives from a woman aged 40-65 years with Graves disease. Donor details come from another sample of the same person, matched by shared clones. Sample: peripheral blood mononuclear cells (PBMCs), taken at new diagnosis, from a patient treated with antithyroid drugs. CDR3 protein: CATTAADRGNYGYTF. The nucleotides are TGTGCCACAACAGCTGCCGACAGGGGAAACTATGGCTACACCTTC.